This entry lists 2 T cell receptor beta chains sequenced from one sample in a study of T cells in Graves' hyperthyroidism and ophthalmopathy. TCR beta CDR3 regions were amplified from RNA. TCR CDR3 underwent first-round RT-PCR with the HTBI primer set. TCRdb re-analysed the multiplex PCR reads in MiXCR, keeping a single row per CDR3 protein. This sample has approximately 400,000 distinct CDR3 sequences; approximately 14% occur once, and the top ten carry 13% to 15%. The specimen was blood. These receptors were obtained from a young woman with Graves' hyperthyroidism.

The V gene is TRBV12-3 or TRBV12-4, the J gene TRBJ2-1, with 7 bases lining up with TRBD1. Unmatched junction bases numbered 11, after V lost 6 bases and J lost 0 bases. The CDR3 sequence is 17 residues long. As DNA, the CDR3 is TGTGCCAGCAGCCGTGGTGCACAGGGGAGCTCCTACAATGAGCAGTTCTTC. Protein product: CASSRGAQGSSYNEQFF.

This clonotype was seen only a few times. CDR3 residues: CASSLSWTGELFF. CDR3 DNA sequence: TGCGCCAGCAGCTTGAGTTGGACCGGGGAGCTGTTTTTT. The rearrangement joins TRBV5-1 to TRBJ2-2; D is unclear. The germline gives CDR1 SGHRS, CDR2 YFSETQ. This CDR3 is built from 13 residues. V was clipped by 1 base and J by 5 bases, with 6 bases between them.